Following are 23 T cell receptor beta chains from one sample sequenced in a study of cytomegalovirus exposure and HLA in healthy donors. The primer mix had 60 Vbeta and 13 Jbeta primers. Produced via immunoSEQ multiplex PCR; TCRdb's table is partial and in-frame only. This table has 100,000 to 150,000 clones, 74% appearing once. The specimen was PBMCs. The receptors shown here come from a man in his forties in good health and CMV-seropositive.

The rearrangement uses TRBV4-1 and TRBJ2-7, with 7 bases matching TRBD1. V was pared by 1 base and J by 1 base, with 4 bases of the junction left unmatched. The V gene's germline CDR1 is MGHRA and CDR2 YSYEKL. The CDR3 covers 15 residues. As DNA, the CDR3 is TGCGCCAGCAGCCAAGCGTGGGACAGTTCCTACGAGCAGTACTTC. It codes for CASSQAWDSSYEQYF.

The chain uses TRBV21-1 and TRBJ1-1. TRBV21-1 is assigned pseudogene status. This CDR3 comprises 18 residues. The CDR3 region has the DNA TGTGCCAGCAGCAAAGCGCCCCCTGGGGGGGGTCAAGACACTGAAGCTTTCTTT. Its protein is CASSKAPPGGGQDTEAFF.

This clone was counted a few times. The chain has TRBV4-1 and TRBJ2-1, with a weak D call TRBD2 (6 bases). Germline CDR1 MGHRA, CDR2 YSYEKL. The CDR3 contains 16 residues. V lost 7 bases, J lost 6 bases, and 22 bases lay in between. CDR3 in amino acids: CASTPAGPGRSNEQFF. The CDR3 DNA sequence: TGCGCCAGCACCCCCGCCGGTCCAGGGAGGAGCAATGAGCAGTTCTTC.

This clone is a singleton in its sample. The rearrangement uses TRBV28 and TRBJ1-5; D is possibly TRBD1 (6 bases). The length of the CDR3 is 16 residues. Germline V gene data show CDR1 as MDHEN and CDR2 as SYDVKM. V was cut by 6 bases and J by 2 bases, with 17 bases left in between. The chain's CDR3 is CASSLTRTAGNQPQHF. In DNA, the CDR3 is TGTGCCAGCAGCCTAACTCGGACAGCGGGCAATCAGCCCCAGCATTTT.

V and J are TRBV4-1 and TRBJ2-7, with 8 bases identical to TRBD1. The CDR3 loop spans 14 amino acids. The germline CDR1 and CDR2 sequences are MGHRA and YSYEKL. V trimming: 1 base; J trimming: 3 bases; junction bases outside the gene matches: 2. The CDR3 sequence: CASSQGQGFYEQYF. The CDR3 nucleotides read TGCGCCAGCAGCCAAGGACAGGGGTTCTACGAGCAGTACTTC.

DNA of the CDR3: TGTGCCAGCAGCTCAGGGTACGGCTACACCTTC. Amino acid sequence: CASSSGYGYTF. The chain uses TRBV9 and TRBJ1-2, with D possibly being TRBD1 (5 bases). The CDR3 runs to 11 residues. Trimming left V 4 bases short and J 8 bases short, with 9 bases between. Germline V gene lookup returns CDR1 SGDLS and CDR2 YYNGEE.

This chain connects TRBV7-3 to TRBJ2-1; TRBD2 aligns across 10 bases. Per the germline V gene, CDR1 is SGHTA and CDR2 is FQGTGA. This CDR3 is built from 18 residues. V gave up 5 bases and J gave up 3 bases; unmatched junction bases: 13. CDR3 nucleotide sequence: TGTGCCAGCAGCAGATCTAGCGGGAGTCAGGTAGTCTACAATGAGCAGTTCTTC. As protein: CASSRSSGSQVVYNEQFF.

This clone has just one count. J is TRBJ2-3 and V is TRBV10-3; the match to TRBD2 covers 11 bases. V was pared by 3 bases and J by 0 bases, with 2 bases of the junction left unmatched. This CDR3 spans 16 amino acids. CDR1 and CDR2 from the germline V gene are ENHRY and SYGVKD. The CDR3 reads CAISDSGGASTDTQYF. In DNA, the CDR3 is TGTGCCATCAGTGATAGCGGGGGGGCTAGCACAGATACGCAGTATTTT.

The rearrangement links TRBV21-1 to TRBJ1-1; the table gives TRBD1 as D, unverified against the DNA. TRBV21-1 is deemed a pseudogene. This CDR3 has 19 amino acids. The CDR3 DNA follows: TGTGCCAGCAGGGAAAAGGGGACAGGGGGTTGTTCCGTGAACACTGAAGCTTTCTTT. It encodes CASREKGTGGCSVNTEAFF.

The CDR3 sequence: CASSVGQLNYEQYF. The CDR3 region has the DNA TGTGCCAGTAGTGTGGGACAGTTGAACTACGAGCAGTACTTC. The chain couples TRBV19 to TRBJ2-7; 7 nucleotides agree with TRBD1. CDR1 is LNHDA and CDR2 is SQIVND in the germline V gene (reference sequence). CDR3 length equals 14 residues. After removal of 5 bases from V and 3 bases from J, the junction contained 7 bases not matched to a gene.

The chain links TRBV15 to TRBJ1-5; D unclear. The CDR3 covers 14 residues. The germline V gene encodes CDR1 LNHNV and CDR2 YYDKDF (reference sequence). Between the trimmed V and J ends, which lost 0 bases and 5 bases, there was a span of 8 bases. In DNA form, the CDR3 reads TGTGCCACCAGCAGAGATGTCGGGGATCAGCCCCAGCATTTT. This translates into CATSRDVGDQPQHF.

Points on this clone: A junction boundary mismatches the germline segment, possibly from a read error. The chain links TRBV2 to TRBJ1-5; unclear D gene. Germline CDR1 reads SNHLY; CDR2 reads FYNNEI. There are 15 residues in the CDR3. CDR3 residues: CASSEALLSSQPQHF. The CDR3 coding sequence is TGTGCCAGCAGTGAAGCGCTGCTTAGCAGTCAGCCCCAGCATTTT.

This clone was seen only once. This chain uses TRBV6-5 with TRBJ1-5; D is perhaps TRBD1 (5 bases). Germline lookup yields CDR1 MNHEY and CDR2 SVGAGI. V shed 6 bases and J shed 3 bases, with 12 bases lying between them. This CDR3 region has 14 residues. The CDR3 nucleotides are TGTGCCAGCAGCCCTGACAGATCCAATCAGCCCCAGCATTTT. As protein: CASSPDRSNQPQHF.

This clone has a handful of counts. The chain is built from TRBV10-3 and TRBJ2-7; TRBD1 might be the D (6 bases). Germline V CDR1 and CDR2: ENHRY, SYGVKD. The CDR3 length is 13 residues. V lost 4 bases and J lost 6, with 13 bases in between. CDR3 protein: CAISARDTAEQYF. The CDR3 coding sequence is TGTGCCATCAGTGCCAGGGACACGGCCGAGCAGTACTTC.

The chain couples TRBV9 to TRBJ2-4; 9 bases match TRBD1. Per the germline V gene, CDR1 is SGDLS and CDR2 is YYNGEE. Trimming at V came to 1 base and at J to 8 bases, leaving 7 bases not matched to a gene. This CDR3 comprises 15 residues. The CDR3: CASSVSGQGRDIQYF. The CDR3 region has the DNA TGTGCCAGCAGCGTATCGGGACAGGGTAGGGACATTCAGTACTTC.

This chain links TRBV29-1 with TRBJ2-5; D is undetermined. CDR3 length equals 12 residues. CDR1 and CDR2 (germline): SQVTM, ANQGSEA. Trimming stripped 3 bases from V and 5 bases from J, with 10 bases between. The CDR3 nucleotides are TGCAGCGTTGATAATTCCGGGGAGACCCAGTACTTC. It is translated as CSVDNSGETQYF.

This clone was counted only a few times. V usage is TRBV12-5 and J usage is TRBJ1-2, with D unresolved. CDR3 size: 13 residues. Germline CDR1 and CDR2: LGHNT and FRNRAP. V lost 0 bases and J lost 6, with 8 bases in between. In nucleotides, the CDR3 is TGTGCTAGTGGTTTGGTAACAGCTAATGGCTACACCTTC. Translated, it gives CASGLVTANGYTF.

The V call is TRBV9, the J call TRBJ2-2; possibly TRBD2 for D (7 bases). Germline V gives CDR1 SGDLS, CDR2 YYNGEE. V lost 0 bases, J lost 1 base, and 25 bases lay in between. CDR3 length: 21 residues. In DNA form, the CDR3 reads TGTGCCAGCAGCGTAGAGGGACACCCGAAACCTAGCGGAGAGAACACCGGGGAGCTGTTTTTT. It yields the protein CASSVEGHPKPSGENTGELFF.

A few counts support this clone. The chain combines TRBV5-1 with TRBJ2-5; 7 bases align to TRBD1. This CDR3 has 16 amino acids. From germline, CDR1 is SGHRS and CDR2 YFSETQ. With 0 bases clipped from V and 1 base from J, the junction kept 6 bases outside the gene matches. The CDR3 nucleotides are TGCGCCAGCAGCTTGGGTAGTGACAGGGCCCAAGAGACCCAGTACTTC. Translated, it gives CASSLGSDRAQETQYF. Full variable domain (missing parts from reference TRBV5-1 and TRBJ2-5): KAGVTQTPRYLIKTRGQQVTLSCSPISGHRSVSWYQQTPGQGLQFLFEYFSETQRNKGNFPGRFSGRQFSNSRSEMNVSTLELGDSALYLCASSLGSDRAQETQYFGPGTRLLVL.

The chain carries TRBV5-1 and TRBJ2-5; D might be TRBD2 (6 bases). Between the trimmed V and J ends, which lost 4 bases and 5 bases, there was a span of 15 bases. The CDR3 has 14 amino acids. Germline V gene sequence: CDR1 SGHRS, CDR2 YFSETQ. For the CDR3, the DNA is TGCGCCAGCAGCCCGGAGGGGTTCGGGGAGACCCAGTACTTC. Residues: CASSPEGFGETQYF.

This clone turned up a few times. The chain is built from TRBV7-9 and TRBJ1-1; D is uncertain. The ends were cut back, 7 bases at V and 1 base at J, with 10 bases in the middle. CDR3 length: 13 residues. Germline assignment: CDR1 SEHNR and CDR2 FQNEAQ (reference sequence). CDR3 coding DNA: TGTGCCAGCAAGAGTAGAGAGAACACTGAAGCTTTCTTT. Protein sequence: CASKSRENTEAFF. Complete variable domain (other parts from reference TRBV7-9 and TRBJ1-1): DTGVSQNPRHKITKRGQNVTFRCDPISEHNRLYWYRQTLGQGPEFLTYFQNEAQLEKSRLLSDRFSAERPKGSFSTLEIQRTEQGDSAMYLCASKSRENTEAFFGQGTRLTVV.

The V gene is TRBV9, the J gene TRBJ1-1, with unresolved D. CDR3 size: 15 residues. From germline, CDR1 is SGDLS and CDR2 YYNGEE. V was pared by 2 bases and J by 4 bases, with 15 bases between. CDR3: CASSVGVQLGTEAFF. CDR3 in DNA: TGTGCCAGCAGCGTCGGAGTTCAACTGGGCACTGAAGCTTTCTTT.

This clone is a singleton in its sample. The chain joins TRBV7-9 to TRBJ2-2, with TRBD1 matching over 10 bases. Germline V gene data show CDR1 as SEHNR and CDR2 as FQNEAQ (reference sequence). The CDR3 extends over 13 amino acids. V was pared by 6 bases and J by 6 bases, with 1 base of the junction left unmatched. CDR3: CASRGTGAGELFF. The CDR3 nucleotides read TGTGCCAGCAGGGGGACAGGGGCCGGGGAGCTGTTTTTT. Combining the CDR3 with reference TRBV7-9 and TRBJ2-2 gives the whole variable domain DTGVSQNPRHKITKRGQNVTFRCDPISEHNRLYWYRQTLGQGPEFLTYFQNEAQLEKSRLLSDRFSAERPKGSFSTLEIQRTEQGDSAMYLCASRGTGAGELFFGEGSRLTVL.